The 3 T cell receptor beta chains presented below share a single source sample, sequenced in a study of blood T cell repertoires in COVID-19. Sequenced by immunoSEQ multiplex PCR; TCRdb stores in-frame clones only, minus some. The data show nearly 350,000 clones, around 87% seen once. Specimen: peripheral blood. The receptors derive from a woman between 45 and 65 years old with COVID-19, enrolled during active disease.

The V gene is TRBV18, the J gene TRBJ2-2; 7 bases are shared with TRBD2. The CDR3 is 15 residues long. Per germline, CDR1 KGHSH and CDR2 LQKENI. Unmatched junction bases numbered 6, after V lost 3 bases and J lost 5 bases. DNA for the CDR3: TGTGCCAGCTCACCCCCGCGGGGGAGGACCGGGGAGCTGTTTTTT. As protein: CASSPPRGRTGELFF.

This chain uses TRBV5-1 with TRBJ2-7; 9 bases map to TRBD2. Germline V lookup: CDR1 SGHRS, CDR2 YFSETQ. V lost 3 bases and J lost 5; bases outside the gene matches: 9. This CDR3 spans 15 amino acids. The CDR3: CASSWSAGGPDEQYF. DNA for the CDR3: TGCGCCAGCAGCTGGTCGGCGGGAGGGCCAGACGAGCAGTACTTC.

The chain joins TRBV5-6 to TRBJ2-3; TRBD1 agrees at 10 bases. The germline gives CDR1 SGHDT, CDR2 YYEEEE. Losses at the gene ends were 5 bases for V and 5 bases for J; bases not matched to a gene: 8. This CDR3 is built from 15 residues. The CDR3 region has the DNA TGTGCCAGCAGTCCTAGGGGACAGGGGAGAGATACGCAGTATTTT. This encodes CASSPRGQGRDTQYF.